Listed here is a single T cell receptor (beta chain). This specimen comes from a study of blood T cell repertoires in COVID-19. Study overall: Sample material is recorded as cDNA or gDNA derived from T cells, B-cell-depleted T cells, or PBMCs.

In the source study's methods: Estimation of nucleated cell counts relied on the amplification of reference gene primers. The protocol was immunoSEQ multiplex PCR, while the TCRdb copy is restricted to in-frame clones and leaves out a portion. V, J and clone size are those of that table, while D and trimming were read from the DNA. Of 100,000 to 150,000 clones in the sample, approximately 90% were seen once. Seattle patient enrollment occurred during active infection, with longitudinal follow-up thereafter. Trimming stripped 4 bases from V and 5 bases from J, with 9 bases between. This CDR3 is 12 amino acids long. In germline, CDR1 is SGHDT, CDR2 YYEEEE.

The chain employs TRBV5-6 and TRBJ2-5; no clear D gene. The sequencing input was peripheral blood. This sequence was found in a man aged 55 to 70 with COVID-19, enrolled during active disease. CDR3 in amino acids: CASSLQLETQYF. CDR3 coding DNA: TGTGCCAGCAGCCTGCAGTTGGAGACCCAGTACTTC.